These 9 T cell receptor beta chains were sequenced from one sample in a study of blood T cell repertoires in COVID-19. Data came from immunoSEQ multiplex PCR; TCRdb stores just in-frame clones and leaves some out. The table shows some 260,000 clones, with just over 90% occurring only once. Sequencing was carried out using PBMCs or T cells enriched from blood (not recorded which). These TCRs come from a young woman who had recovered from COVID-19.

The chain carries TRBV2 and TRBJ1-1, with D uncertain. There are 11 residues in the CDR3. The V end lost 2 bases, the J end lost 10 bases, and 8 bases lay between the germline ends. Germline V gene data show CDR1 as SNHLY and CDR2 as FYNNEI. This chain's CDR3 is CASSEPGSAFF. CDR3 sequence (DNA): TGTGCCAGCAGTGAACCAGGCTCAGCTTTCTTT. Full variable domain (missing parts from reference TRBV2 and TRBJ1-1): EPEVTQTPSHQVTQMGQEVILRCVPISNHLYFYWYRQILGQKVEFLVSFYNNEISEKSEIFDDQFSVERPDGSNFTLKIRSTKLEDSAMYFCASSEPGSAFFGQGTRLTVV.

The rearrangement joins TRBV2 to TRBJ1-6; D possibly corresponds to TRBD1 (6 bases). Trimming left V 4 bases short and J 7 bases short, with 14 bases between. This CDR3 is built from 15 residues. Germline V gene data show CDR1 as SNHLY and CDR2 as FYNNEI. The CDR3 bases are TGTGCCAGCAGTGGGACAGAATCTTTGAATTCACCCCTCCACTTT. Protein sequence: CASSGTESLNSPLHF.

The CDR3, as DNA: TGTGCCAGCAGTCCGGGAGAGCCCGGTGGCTACACCTTC. Its translation: CASSPGEPGGYTF. J is TRBJ1-2 and V is TRBV6-2 or TRBV6-3, with D uncertain. Germline lookup yields CDR1 MNHEY and CDR2 SVGEGT. The V end lost 5 bases, the J end lost 7 bases, and 14 bases lay between the germline ends. CDR3 length equals 13 residues.

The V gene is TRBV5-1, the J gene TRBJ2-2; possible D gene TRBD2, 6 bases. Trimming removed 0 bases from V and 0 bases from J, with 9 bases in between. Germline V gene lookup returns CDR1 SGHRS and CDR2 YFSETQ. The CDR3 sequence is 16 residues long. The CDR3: CASSLEVAANTGELFF. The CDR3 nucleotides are TGCGCCAGCAGCTTGGAAGTAGCGGCGAACACCGGGGAGCTGTTTTTT.

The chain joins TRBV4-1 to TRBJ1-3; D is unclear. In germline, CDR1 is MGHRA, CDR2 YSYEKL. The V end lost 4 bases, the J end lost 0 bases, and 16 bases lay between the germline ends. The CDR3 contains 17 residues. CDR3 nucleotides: TGCGCCAGCAGCCCCAACGTGGCGGCTGACTCTGGAAACACCATATATTTT. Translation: CASSPNVAADSGNTIYF.

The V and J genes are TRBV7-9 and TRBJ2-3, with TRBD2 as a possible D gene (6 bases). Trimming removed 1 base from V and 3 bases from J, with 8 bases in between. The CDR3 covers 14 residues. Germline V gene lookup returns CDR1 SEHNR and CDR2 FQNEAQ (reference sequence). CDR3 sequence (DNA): TGTGCCAGCAGCTTAGGACTAGGGACAGATACGCAGTATTTT. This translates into CASSLGLGTDTQYF.

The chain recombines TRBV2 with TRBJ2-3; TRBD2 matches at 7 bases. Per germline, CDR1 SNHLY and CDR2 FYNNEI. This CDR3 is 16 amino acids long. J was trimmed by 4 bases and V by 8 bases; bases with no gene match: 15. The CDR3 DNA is TGTGCCAGCCCCCATGGGCGGGAGACGATGGCAGATACGCAGTATTTT. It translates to CASPHGRETMADTQYF.

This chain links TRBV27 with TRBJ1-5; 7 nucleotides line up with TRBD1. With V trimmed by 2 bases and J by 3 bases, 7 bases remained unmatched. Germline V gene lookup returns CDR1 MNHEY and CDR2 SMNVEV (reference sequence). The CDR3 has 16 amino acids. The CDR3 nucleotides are TGTGCCAGCAGTTTACCGACAGGGATGGACAATCAGCCCCAGCATTTT. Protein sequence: CASSLPTGMDNQPQHF.

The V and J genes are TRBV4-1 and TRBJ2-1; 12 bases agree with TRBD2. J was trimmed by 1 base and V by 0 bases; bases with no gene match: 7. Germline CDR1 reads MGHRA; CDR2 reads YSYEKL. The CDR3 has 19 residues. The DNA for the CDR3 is TGCGCCAGCAGCCAAGATAGGACTAGCGGGGTGCGGTCCTACAATGAGCAGTTCTTC. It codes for CASSQDRTSGVRSYNEQFF.